Sequencing of this T cell receptor (beta chain) was carried out in a study of T-cell memory formation after mild COVID-19. Whole-study context: Largely, TCR clusters stayed within a single donor. Findings and caveats of the study: The CD4+ clones that contracted clustered mainly within CM and EM, and the CD8+ clones concentrated in EMRA.

V dropped 0 bases and J dropped 2 bases, with 5 bases sitting between them. The germline CDR1 and CDR2 sequences are KGHSH and LQKENI. The CDR3 consists of 15 residues. This clonotype was detected only a few times. Antigen specificity is unknown. MiXCR, applied by TCRdb to the 5' RACE reads, yields one record per CDR3 protein. The data hold about 150,000 distinct CDR3 sequences, with over 6% observed a single time. Sequences were obtained from PBMCs or a T cell subset sorted from them (not recorded which). The V gene is TRBV18, the J gene TRBJ2-6; D is ambiguous. This TCR was recovered from an adult woman who had mild COVID-19 (a few samples of this study predate the infection). Cell type and time point are not known. CDR3 sequence reads: CASSPPSAGANVLTF. The CDR3 DNA follows: TGTGCCAGCTCACCACCTAGTGCTGGGGCCAACGTCCTGACTTTC.